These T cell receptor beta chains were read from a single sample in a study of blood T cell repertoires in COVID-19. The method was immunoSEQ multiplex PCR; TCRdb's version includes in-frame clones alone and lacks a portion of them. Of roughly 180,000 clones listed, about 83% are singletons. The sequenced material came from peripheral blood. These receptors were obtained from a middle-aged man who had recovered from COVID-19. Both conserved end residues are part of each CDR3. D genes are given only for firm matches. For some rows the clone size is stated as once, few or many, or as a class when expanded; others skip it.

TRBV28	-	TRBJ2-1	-	TGTGCCAGCAGTTTAATCGCAAGCAGCGCCTACAATGAGCAGTTCTTC	CASSLIASSAYNEQFF
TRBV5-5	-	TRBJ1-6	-	TGTGCCAGCAGCTTTTCAGGGGTGGTTAGTTCACCCCTCCACTTT	CASSFSGVVSSPLHF
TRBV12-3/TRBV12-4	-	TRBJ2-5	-	TGTGCCAGCAGTTTTGGGGGGAAGGAGACCCAGTACTTC	CASSFGGKETQYF
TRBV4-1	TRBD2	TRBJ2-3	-	TGCGCCAGCAGCCAAGCCGGGACTAGCATAGATACGCAGTATTTT	CASSQAGTSIDTQYF
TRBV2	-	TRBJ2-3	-	TGTGCCAGCCGGGGTGGAGGAGATACGCAGTATTTT	CASRGGGDTQYF
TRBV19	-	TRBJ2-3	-	TGTGCCAGTCAGGGCCTAATCGGCACAGATACGCAGTATTTT	CASQGLIGTDTQYF
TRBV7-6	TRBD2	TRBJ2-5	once	TGTGCCAGCAGCTTTCTAGCGGGGGCCGGGGCGGAGACCCAGTACTTC	CASSFLAGAGAETQYF
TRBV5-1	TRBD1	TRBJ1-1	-	TGCGCCAGCAGTGGACAGGGGAAGAGGACTGAAGCTTTCTTT	CASSGQGKRTEAFF
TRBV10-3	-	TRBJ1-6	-	TGTGCCATCAGTGAGTCAAGCAGGGATAGTTCACCCCTCCACTTT	CAISESSRDSSPLHF
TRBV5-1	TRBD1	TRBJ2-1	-	TGCGCCAGCAGCTTGGGGGACAGGAACACCAATGAGCAGTTCTTC	CASSLGDRNTNEQFF
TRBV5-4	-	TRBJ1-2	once	TGTGCCAGCAGCTTGGTGCCAGTGAATGGCTACACCTTC	CASSLVPVNGYTF
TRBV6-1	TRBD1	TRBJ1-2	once	TGTGCCAGCAGTGAAAACGACAGGGTCTACGGCTACACCTTC	CASSENDRVYGYTF
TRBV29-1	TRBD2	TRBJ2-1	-	TGCAGCGTTGACCTTAGCGGGGGGGTATACAATGAGCAGTTCTTC	CSVDLSGGVYNEQFF
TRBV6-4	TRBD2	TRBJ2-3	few	TGTGCCAGCAGTGACTCGGAAGCGGGGGTTGGTACGCAGTATTTT	CASSDSEAGVGTQYF
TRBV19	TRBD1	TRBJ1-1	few	TGTGCCAGTAGTATCCGACAGGGTACTGAAGCTTTCTTT	CASSIRQGTEAFF
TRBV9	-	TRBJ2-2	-	TGTGCCAGCAGCGTAGCCCAGAACGGGGAGCTGTTTTTT	CASSVAQNGELFF
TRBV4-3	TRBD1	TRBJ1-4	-	TGCGCCAGCAGCCAAGAAATGAACAGGGGGGAAAAACTGTTTTTT	CASSQEMNRGEKLFF
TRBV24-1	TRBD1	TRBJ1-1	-	TGTGCCACCAGTGACGAAGCCCGGGACAGGGGAGCTTTCTTT	CATSDEARDRGAFF
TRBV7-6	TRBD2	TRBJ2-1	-	TGTGCCAGCAGCCACACGGCACTAGCGGGGGGCTCCTACAATGAGCAGTTCTTC	CASSHTALAGGSYNEQFF
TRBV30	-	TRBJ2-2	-	TGTGCCTGGAGGGCCCGGGACACTGCCACCACCGGGGAGCTGTTTTTT	CAWRARDTATTGELFF
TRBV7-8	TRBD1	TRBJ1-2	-	TGTGCCAGCAGCTTAGTAGAGACAGGGGATGGCTACACCTTC	CASSLVETGDGYTF
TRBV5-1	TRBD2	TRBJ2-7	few	TGCGCCAGCAGCTGGGGACTAGCGAGGGAGCAGTACTTC	CASSWGLAREQYF
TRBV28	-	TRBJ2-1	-	TGTGCCAGCAGTTACGGGGGAGTAGCGGCCTTCTACAATGAGCAGTTCTTC	CASSYGGVAAFYNEQFF
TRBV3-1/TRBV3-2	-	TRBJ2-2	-	TGTGCCAGCAGCCACGGGGGCGGGGAGCTGTTTTTT	CASSHGGGELFF
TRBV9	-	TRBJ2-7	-	TGTGCCAGCAGCACTCCAACCGGGACACCTCGAGGGGAGCAGTACTTC	CASSTPTGTPRGEQYF
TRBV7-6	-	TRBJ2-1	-	TGTGCCAGCAGCTTAATTAGCGGAGGGGGGGATGAGCAGTTCTTC	CASSLISGGGDEQFF
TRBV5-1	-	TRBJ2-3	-	TGCGCCAGCAGCGTAACACCAGATACGCAGTATTTT	CASSVTPDTQYF
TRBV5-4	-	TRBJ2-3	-	TGTGCCAGCAGCTTTATGGCGGGTGGGAGCACAGATACGCAGTATTTT	CASSFMAGGSTDTQYF
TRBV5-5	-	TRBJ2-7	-	TGTGCCAGCAGCCCAGGTATACTCTACGAGCAGTACTTC	CASSPGILYEQYF
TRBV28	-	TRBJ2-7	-	TGTGCCAGCAGTCAAACAGGGAACGAGCAGTACTTC	CASSQTGNEQYF
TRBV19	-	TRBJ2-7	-	TGTGCCAGTAGTATAGGTTCGGAGGAGCAGTACTTC	CASSIGSEEQYF
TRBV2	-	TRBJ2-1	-	TGTGCCAGCAGTGAATACAGGGTGGATGAGCAGTTCTTC	CASSEYRVDEQFF
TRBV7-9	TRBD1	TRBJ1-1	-	TGTGCCAGCAGCTTTATTTTTGGGACAGGGACATATTACACTGAAGCTTTCTTT	CASSFIFGTGTYYTEAFF
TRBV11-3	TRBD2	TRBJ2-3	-	TGTGCCAGCAGCAGTAGCGGGAGTACGGCAGATACGCAGTATTTT	CASSSSGSTADTQYF
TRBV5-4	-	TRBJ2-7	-	TGTGCCAGCAGCTTACGGACAGCCTCCTACGAGCAGTACTTC	CASSLRTASYEQYF
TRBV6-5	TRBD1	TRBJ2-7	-	TGTGCCAGCAAACTCCGGGACAGGATCTACGAGCAGTACTTC	CASKLRDRIYEQYF
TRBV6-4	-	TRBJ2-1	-	TGTGCCAGCAGTGACCCCTACCAGGACAAACCATTCTACAATGGGCAGTTCTTC	CASSDPYQDKPFYNGQFF